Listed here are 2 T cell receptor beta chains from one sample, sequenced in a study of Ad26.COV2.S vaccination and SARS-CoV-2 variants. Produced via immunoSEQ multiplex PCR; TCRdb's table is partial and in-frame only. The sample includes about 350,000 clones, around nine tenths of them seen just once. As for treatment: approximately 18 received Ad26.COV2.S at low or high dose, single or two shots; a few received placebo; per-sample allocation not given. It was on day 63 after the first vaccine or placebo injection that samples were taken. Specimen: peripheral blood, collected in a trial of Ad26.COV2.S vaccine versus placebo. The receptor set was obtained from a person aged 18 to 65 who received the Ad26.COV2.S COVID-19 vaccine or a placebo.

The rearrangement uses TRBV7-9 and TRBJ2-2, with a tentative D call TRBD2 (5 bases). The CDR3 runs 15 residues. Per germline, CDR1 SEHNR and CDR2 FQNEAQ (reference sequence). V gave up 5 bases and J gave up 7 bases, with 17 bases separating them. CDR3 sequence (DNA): TGTGCCAGCAGCGACCTTACTAGTTTAGGCGGGGAGCTGTTTTTT. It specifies CASSDLTSLGGELFF.

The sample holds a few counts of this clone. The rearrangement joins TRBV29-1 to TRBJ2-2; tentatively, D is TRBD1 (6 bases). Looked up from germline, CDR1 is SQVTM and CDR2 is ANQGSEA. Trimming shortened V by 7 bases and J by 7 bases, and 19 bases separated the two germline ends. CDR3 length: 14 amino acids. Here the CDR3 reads CSGSRGPDSGELFF. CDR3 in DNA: TGCAGCGGGAGCAGGGGCCCAGACAGCGGGGAGCTGTTTTTT.